These 19 T cell receptor beta chains originate from one sample sequenced in a study of OX40 agonist ivuxolimab in advanced cancers. Some clones are missing from TCRdb's copy, which holds only in-frame ones; the method was immunoSEQ multiplex PCR. The table includes over 90,000 clones, approximately 93% detected once. The sample consisted of CD4+ or CD8+ T cells sorted from blood, taken in a trial of the OX40 agonist ivuxolimab. These receptor sequences come from an adult with an advanced solid tumor such as melanoma, head and neck, liver or kidney cancer.

The table lists this clone with a count of one. This chain links TRBV5-1 with TRBJ2-6; no clear D gene. This CDR3 contains 15 residues. CDR1 is SGHRS, CDR2 YFSETQ, per germline. V was clipped by 1 base and J by 1 base, with 6 bases between them. The CDR3 spells CASSLWGSGANVLTF. The DNA of the CDR3 is TGCGCCAGCAGCTTGTGGGGTTCTGGGGCCAACGTCCTGACTTTC.

J is TRBJ1-3 and V is TRBV7-2, with D perhaps matching TRBD1 (5 bases). Germline assignment: CDR1 SGHTA and CDR2 FQGNSA. The length of the CDR3 is 15 residues. Trimming removed 1 base from V and 4 bases from J, with 11 bases in between. The CDR3 region has the DNA TGTGCCAGCAGCTTAGTTTGGGGGGTCGGAAACACCATATATTTT. Its translation is CASSLVWGVGNTIYF.

The genes are TRBV18 and TRBJ1-1; D is possibly TRBD1 (5 bases). The V end lost 1 base, the J end lost 0 bases, and 12 bases lay between the germline ends. Looked up from germline, CDR1 is KGHSH and CDR2 is LQKENI. The CDR3 is made up of 16 amino acids. The CDR3 region has the DNA TGTGCCAGCTCACCACGCGTCAGGGTCATGAACACTGAAGCTTTCTTT. It yields the protein CASSPRVRVMNTEAFF.

The chain carries TRBV5-1 and TRBJ1-6, with unresolved D. Germline V lookup: CDR1 SGHRS, CDR2 YFSETQ. This CDR3 is 15 amino acids long. Trimming took off 0 bases at V and 7 bases at J, with 11 bases between the two ends. The CDR3 is CASSLDPGINSPLHF. In DNA, the CDR3 is TGCGCCAGCAGCTTGGATCCAGGCATCAATTCACCCCTCCACTTT.

This sequence joins TRBV11-2 and TRBJ2-7; 8 positions agree with TRBD1. This CDR3 contains 15 residues. Germline V gene lookup returns CDR1 SGHAT and CDR2 FQNNGV. J lost 0 bases, V lost 4 bases, and 5 bases had no gene match. The CDR3 loop reads CASSSVTGASYEQYF. The CDR3 coding sequence is TGTGCCAGCAGCTCAGTGACAGGGGCCTCCTACGAGCAGTACTTC.

This clone was detected only a few times. CDR3 loop: CASSGLRVDTEAFF. The CDR3 coding sequence is TGTGCCAGCAGCGGCCTTAGGGTAGACACTGAAGCTTTCTTT. The chain is built from TRBV9 and TRBJ1-1; no reliable D call. The CDR3 runs to 14 residues. Germline CDR1 is SGDLS and CDR2 is YYNGEE. Between the trimmed V and J ends, which lost 3 bases and 3 bases, there was a span of 12 bases.

This chain links TRBV2 with TRBJ2-7; D unclear. The CDR3 extends over 11 amino acids. Trimming pared 6 bases from V and 9 bases from J, leaving 12 bases between. Germline V gene sequence: CDR1 SNHLY, CDR2 FYNNEI. CDR3 protein: CASRSREAQYF. CDR3 DNA sequence: TGTGCCAGCAGATCCCGAGAAGCGCAGTACTTC.

This clone is a singleton in its sample. This chain links TRBV6-5 with TRBJ1-1; D perhaps matches TRBD1 (6 bases). Germline loops: CDR1 MNHEY, CDR2 SVGAGI. V dropped 7 bases and J dropped 1 base, with 16 bases sitting between them. The CDR3 is 15 residues long. Here the CDR3 reads CASKSDDRRNTEAFF. The CDR3 bases are TGTGCCAGCAAGAGTGACGACAGGCGGAACACTGAAGCTTTCTTT.

The chain combines TRBV25-1 with TRBJ1-1, with 8 bases lining up with TRBD1. Germline V gene data show CDR1 as MGHDK and CDR2 as SYGVNS. The V segment lost 7 bases and the J segment 6 bases; nucleotides outside the gene matches: 22. This CDR3 is built from 18 residues. The CDR3 DNA is TGTGCCAGCATCCCTTCGAGGGGGGCGTCCAGGGGGCGGGCTGAAGCTTTCTTT. This gives the protein CASIPSRGASRGRAEAFF.

The chain is built from TRBV7-2 and TRBJ2-7; 8 bases match TRBD2. The CDR3 contains 18 residues. In germline, CDR1 is SGHTA, CDR2 FQGNSA. V trimming: 1 base; J trimming: 5 bases; junction bases outside the gene matches: 16. CDR3 nucleotides: TGTGCCAGCAGCTTAGGCCCTATTGGGAGCGGGAGTCGTCACGAGCAGTACTTC. It is translated as CASSLGPIGSGSRHEQYF.

This sequence joins TRBV5-6 and TRBJ1-1, with unresolved D. The germline V gene has CDR1 SGHDT and CDR2 YYEEEE. V was cut by 5 bases and J by 7 bases, with 15 bases left in between. This CDR3 region has 13 residues. CDR3 residues: CASSYAQEREAFF. In DNA, the CDR3 is TGTGCCAGCAGTTATGCTCAGGAGCGTGAAGCTTTCTTT. The full variable domain, completed using reference TRBV5-6 and TRBJ1-1, is DAGVTQSPTHLIKTRGQQVTLRCSPKSGHDTVSWYQQALGQGPQFIFQYYEEEERQRGNFPDRFSGHQFPNYSSELNVNALLLGDSALYLCASSYAQEREAFFGQGTRLTVV.

J is TRBJ2-3 and V is TRBV11-3; D is ambiguous. CDR1 and CDR2 from the germline V gene are SGHNT and YENEEA. The CDR3 has 14 residues. V shed 0 bases and J shed 2 bases, with 6 bases lying between them. The CDR3 loop reads CASSLDSPTDTQYF. In DNA, the CDR3 is TGTGCCAGCAGCTTAGATTCCCCCACAGATACGCAGTATTTT.

CDR3 DNA: TGTGCCAGCAGCCAAGGACAGGGATCCACCCGGGACACTGAAGCTTTCTTT. The encoded protein is CASSQGQGSTRDTEAFF. V gene TRBV9 combines with J gene TRBJ1-1; 8 bases map to TRBD1. This CDR3 region has 17 residues. Per the germline V gene, CDR1 is SGDLS and CDR2 is YYNGEE. Trimming took 4 bases from V and 3 from J; bases not matched to a gene: 14.

The chain employs TRBV28 and TRBJ2-7; perhaps TRBD1 as D (6 bases). Looked up from germline, CDR1 is MDHEN and CDR2 is SYDVKM. Trimming removed 5 bases from V and 4 bases from J, with 15 bases in between. The length of the CDR3 is 14 residues. CDR3 nucleotide sequence: TGTGCCAGCAGTCGACCTGGGACATCTTACGAGCAGTACTTC. Encoded protein: CASSRPGTSYEQYF.

CDR3 region: CASSLAGNTIYF. In nucleotides, the CDR3 is TGTGCCAGCAGTTTGGCTGGAAACACCATATATTTT. The chain recombines TRBV28 with TRBJ1-3; D uncertain. This CDR3 is 12 amino acids long. V was clipped by 3 bases and J by 2 bases, with 2 bases between them. Germline CDR1 reads MDHEN; CDR2 reads SYDVKM.

The chain is built from TRBV5-6 and TRBJ2-6; D unclear. Trimming left V 0 bases short and J 0 bases short, with 7 bases between. The CDR3 runs 16 residues. The germline V gene has CDR1 SGHDT and CDR2 YYEEEE. For the CDR3, the DNA is TGTGCCAGCAGCTTGGTAGTGAACTCTGGGGCCAACGTCCTGACTTTC. Its translation is CASSLVVNSGANVLTF. Together with reference TRBV5-6 and TRBJ2-6, the CDR3 gives the full variable domain: DAGVTQSPTHLIKTRGQQVTLRCSPKSGHDTVSWYQQALGQGPQFIFQYYEEEERQRGNFPDRFSGHQFPNYSSELNVNALLLGDSALYLCASSLVVNSGANVLTFGAGSRLTVL.

The rearrangement uses TRBV7-2 and TRBJ1-1; a possible D gene is TRBD1 (5 bases). Trimming left V 5 bases short and J 5 bases short, with 15 bases between. CDR1 SGHTA and CDR2 FQGNSA come from the germline V gene. The CDR3 runs 14 residues. The CDR3 DNA reads as TGTGCCAGCAGCCTCGGGGGGGTAAGAACTGAAGCTTTCTTT. It codes for CASSLGGVRTEAFF.

The chain carries TRBV7-2 and TRBJ2-7; D is undetermined. The CDR3 has 11 amino acids. Looked up from germline, CDR1 is SGHTA and CDR2 is FQGNSA. V was shortened by 4 bases and J by 9 bases, with 10 bases between the two germline ends. CDR3 region: CASSYQSRQYF. CDR3 DNA: TGTGCCAGCAGCTACCAAAGCAGGCAGTACTTC.

The chain couples TRBV2 to TRBJ2-7; D gene uncertain. The V end was cut by 1 base, the J end by 0 bases, with 19 bases between. Germline CDR1 is SNHLY and CDR2 is FYNNEI. This CDR3 has 18 residues. CDR3 in amino acids: CASSEGAAGLLSSYEQYF. In DNA form, the CDR3 reads TGTGCCAGCAGTGAAGGGGCGGCAGGTCTATTGAGCTCCTACGAGCAGTACTTC.